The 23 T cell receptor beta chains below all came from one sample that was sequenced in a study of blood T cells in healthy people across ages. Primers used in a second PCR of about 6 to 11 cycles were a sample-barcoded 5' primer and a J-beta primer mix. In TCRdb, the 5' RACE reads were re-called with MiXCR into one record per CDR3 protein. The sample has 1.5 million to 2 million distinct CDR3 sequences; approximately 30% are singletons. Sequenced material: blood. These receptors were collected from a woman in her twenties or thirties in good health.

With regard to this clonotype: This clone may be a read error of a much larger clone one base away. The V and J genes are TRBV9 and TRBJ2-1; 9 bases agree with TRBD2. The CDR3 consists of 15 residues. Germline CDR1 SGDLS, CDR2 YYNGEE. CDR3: CACSVGGGASNEQFF. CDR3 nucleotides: TGTGCCTGCAGCGTAGGCGGGGGGGCTTCGAATGAGCAGTTCTTC.

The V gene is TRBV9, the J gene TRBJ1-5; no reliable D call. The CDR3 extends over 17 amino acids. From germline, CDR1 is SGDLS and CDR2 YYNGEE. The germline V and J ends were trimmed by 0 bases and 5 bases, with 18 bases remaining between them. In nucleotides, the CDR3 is TGTGCCAGCAGCGTAGGTCTAAAGGCCTCGGCAGATCAGCCCCAGCATTTT. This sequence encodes CASSVGLKASADQPQHF.

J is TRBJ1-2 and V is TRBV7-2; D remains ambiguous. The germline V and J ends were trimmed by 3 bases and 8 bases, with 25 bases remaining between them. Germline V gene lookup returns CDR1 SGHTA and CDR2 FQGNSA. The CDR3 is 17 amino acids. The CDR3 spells CASSFSGMWGKREGYTF. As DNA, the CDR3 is TGTGCCAGCAGCTTCTCGGGCATGTGGGGTAAACGAGAAGGCTACACCTTC.

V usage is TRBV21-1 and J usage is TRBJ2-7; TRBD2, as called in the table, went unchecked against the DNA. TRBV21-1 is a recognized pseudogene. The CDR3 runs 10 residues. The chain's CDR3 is CASWVEAQYF. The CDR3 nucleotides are TGTGCCAGCTGGGTGGAGGCCCAGTACTTC.

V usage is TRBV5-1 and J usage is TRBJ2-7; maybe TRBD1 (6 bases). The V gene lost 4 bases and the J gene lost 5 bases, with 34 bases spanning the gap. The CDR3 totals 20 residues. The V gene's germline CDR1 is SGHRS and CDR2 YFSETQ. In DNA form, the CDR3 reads TGCGCCAGCAGCCTTTCCGGCGCTAGCAGGGGCCTGAGCCGATCCCACGAGCAGTACTTC. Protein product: CASSLSGASRGLSRSHEQYF. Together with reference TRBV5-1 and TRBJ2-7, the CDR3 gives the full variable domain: KAGVTQTPRYLIKTRGQQVTLSCSPISGHRSVSWYQQTPGQGLQFLFEYFSETQRNKGNFPGRFSGRQFSNSRSEMNVSTLELGDSALYLCASSLSGASRGLSRSHEQYFGPGTRLTVT.

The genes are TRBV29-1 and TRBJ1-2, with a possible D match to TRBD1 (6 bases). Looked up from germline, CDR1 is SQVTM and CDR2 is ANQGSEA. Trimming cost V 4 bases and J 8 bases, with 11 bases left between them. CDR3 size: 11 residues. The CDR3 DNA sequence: TGCAGCGTTGGACAGGATAAGGGCTACACCTTC. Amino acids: CSVGQDKGYTF.

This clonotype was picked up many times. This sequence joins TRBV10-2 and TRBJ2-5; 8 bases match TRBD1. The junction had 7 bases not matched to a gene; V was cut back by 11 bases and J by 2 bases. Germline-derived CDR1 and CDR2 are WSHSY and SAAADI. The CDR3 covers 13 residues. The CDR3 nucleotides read TGCGCCGCCCACGGGACAGGACAAGAGACCCAGTACTTC. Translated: CAAHGTGQETQYF.

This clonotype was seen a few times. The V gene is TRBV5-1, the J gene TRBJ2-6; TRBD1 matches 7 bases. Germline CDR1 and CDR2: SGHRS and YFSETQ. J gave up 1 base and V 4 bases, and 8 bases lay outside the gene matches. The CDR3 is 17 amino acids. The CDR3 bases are TGCGCCAGCAGCGTAACGACAGGGACATCTGGGGCCAACGTCCTGACTTTC. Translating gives CASSVTTGTSGANVLTF.

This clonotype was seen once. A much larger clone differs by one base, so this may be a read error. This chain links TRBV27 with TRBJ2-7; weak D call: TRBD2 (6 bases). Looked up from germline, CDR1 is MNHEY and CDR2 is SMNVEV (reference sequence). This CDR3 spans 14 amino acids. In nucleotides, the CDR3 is TGTGCCGGCAGTGTTAGCGGCCGCGGTTACGAGCAGTACTTC. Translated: CAGSVSGRGYEQYF.

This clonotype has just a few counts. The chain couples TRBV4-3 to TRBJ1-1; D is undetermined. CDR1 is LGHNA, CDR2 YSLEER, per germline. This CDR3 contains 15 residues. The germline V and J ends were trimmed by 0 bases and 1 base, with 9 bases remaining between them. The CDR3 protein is CASSQDGTGNTEAFF. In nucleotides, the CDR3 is TGCGCCAGCAGCCAAGACGGAACGGGGAACACTGAAGCTTTCTTT.

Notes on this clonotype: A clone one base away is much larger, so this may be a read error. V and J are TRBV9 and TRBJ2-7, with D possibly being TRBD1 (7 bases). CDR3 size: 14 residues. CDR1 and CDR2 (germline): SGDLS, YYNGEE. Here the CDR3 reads CACSPGGTVYEQYF. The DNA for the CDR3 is TGTGCCTGCAGCCCAGGGGGGACAGTCTACGAGCAGTACTTC.

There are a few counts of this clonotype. CDR3 in amino acids: CASSADRRRNYGYTF. CDR3 DNA sequence: TGTGCCAGTAGTGCGGACAGACGTCGTAACTATGGCTACACCTTC. The V call is TRBV19, the J call TRBJ1-2; the D gene is possibly TRBD1 (6 bases). The CDR3 spans 15 residues. With 5 bases removed from V and 1 base from J, the gap between germline ends came to 14 bases. Germline V gives CDR1 LNHDA, CDR2 SQIVND (reference sequence).

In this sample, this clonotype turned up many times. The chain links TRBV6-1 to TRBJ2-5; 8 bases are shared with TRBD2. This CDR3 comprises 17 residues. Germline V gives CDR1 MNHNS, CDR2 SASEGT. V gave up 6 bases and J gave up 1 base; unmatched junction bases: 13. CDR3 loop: CASRLRLVAGFQETQYF. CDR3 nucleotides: TGTGCCAGCAGGCTGCGGTTGGTAGCGGGGTTCCAAGAGACCCAGTACTTC.

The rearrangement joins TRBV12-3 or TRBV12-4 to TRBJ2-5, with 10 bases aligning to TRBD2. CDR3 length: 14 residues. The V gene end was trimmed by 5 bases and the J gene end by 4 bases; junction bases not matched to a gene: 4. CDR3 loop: CASSKRGGPETQYF. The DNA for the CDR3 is TGTGCCAGCAGTAAGCGGGGGGGCCCAGAGACCCAGTACTTC.

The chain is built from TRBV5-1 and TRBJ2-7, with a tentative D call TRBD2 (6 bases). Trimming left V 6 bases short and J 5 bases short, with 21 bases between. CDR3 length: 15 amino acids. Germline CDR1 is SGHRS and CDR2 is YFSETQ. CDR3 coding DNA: TGCGCCAGCATGGGGAAGCTAGCGATTATCGACGAGCAGTACTTC. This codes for CASMGKLAIIDEQYF.

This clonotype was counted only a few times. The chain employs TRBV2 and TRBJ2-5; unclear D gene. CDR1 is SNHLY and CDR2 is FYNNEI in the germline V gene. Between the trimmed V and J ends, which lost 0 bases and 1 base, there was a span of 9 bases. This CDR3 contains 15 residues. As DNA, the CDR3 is TGTGCCAGCAGTGAAGCGGCAGACTTCCAAGAGACCCAGTACTTC. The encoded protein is CASSEAADFQETQYF.

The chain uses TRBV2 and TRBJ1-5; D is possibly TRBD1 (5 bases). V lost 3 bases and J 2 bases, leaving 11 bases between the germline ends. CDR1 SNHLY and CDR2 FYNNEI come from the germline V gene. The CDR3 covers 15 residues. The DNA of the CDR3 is TGTGCCAGCAGTGACAGGGCTGGGGGCAATCAGCCCCAGCATTTT. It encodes CASSDRAGGNQPQHF.

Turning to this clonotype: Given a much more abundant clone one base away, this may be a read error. CDR3 nucleotide sequence: TGCAGCGCCCTTAATACAGGGGCGGAAAGCATTCAGTACTTC. Protein: CSALNTGAESIQYF. This sequence joins TRBV29-1 and TRBJ2-4, with 7 bases aligning to TRBD1. V trimming: 7 bases; J trimming: 9 bases; junction bases outside the gene matches: 15. The CDR3 runs to 14 residues. Germline V CDR1 and CDR2: SQVTM, ANQGSEA.

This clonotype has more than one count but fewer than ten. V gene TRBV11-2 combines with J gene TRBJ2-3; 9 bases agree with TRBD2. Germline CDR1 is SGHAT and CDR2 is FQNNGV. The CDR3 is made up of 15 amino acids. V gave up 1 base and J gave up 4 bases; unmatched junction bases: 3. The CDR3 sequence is CASSLGGGGPDTQYF. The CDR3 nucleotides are TGTGCCAGCAGCTTAGGCGGGGGGGGGCCAGATACGCAGTATTTT.

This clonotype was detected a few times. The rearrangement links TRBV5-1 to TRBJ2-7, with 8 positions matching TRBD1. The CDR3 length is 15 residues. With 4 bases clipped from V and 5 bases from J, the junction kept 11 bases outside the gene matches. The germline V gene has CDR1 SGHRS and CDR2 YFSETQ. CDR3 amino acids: CASSPGTGELNEQYF. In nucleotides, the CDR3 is TGCGCCAGCAGCCCGGGGACAGGCGAGCTGAACGAGCAGTACTTC.

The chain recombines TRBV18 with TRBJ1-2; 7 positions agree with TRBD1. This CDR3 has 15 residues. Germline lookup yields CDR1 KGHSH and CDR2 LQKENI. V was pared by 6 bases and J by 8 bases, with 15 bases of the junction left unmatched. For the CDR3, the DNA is TGTGCCAGCTCCGCTGGGACAGCCACAACGGAGGGCTACACCTTC. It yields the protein CASSAGTATTEGYTF.

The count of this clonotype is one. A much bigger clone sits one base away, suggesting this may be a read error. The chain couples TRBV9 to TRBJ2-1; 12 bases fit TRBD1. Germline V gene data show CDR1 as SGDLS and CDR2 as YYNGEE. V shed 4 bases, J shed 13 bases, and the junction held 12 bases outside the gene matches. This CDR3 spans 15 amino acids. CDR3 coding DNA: TGTGCCAGCAGCAAAGGGACAGGGGGCGGAGAGACCCAGTTCTTC. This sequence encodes CASSKGTGGGETQFF.

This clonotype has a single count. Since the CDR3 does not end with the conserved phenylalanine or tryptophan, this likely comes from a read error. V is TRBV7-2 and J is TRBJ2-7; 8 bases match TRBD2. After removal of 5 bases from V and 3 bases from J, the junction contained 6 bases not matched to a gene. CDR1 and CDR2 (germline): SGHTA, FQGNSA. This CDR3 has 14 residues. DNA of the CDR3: TGTGCCAGCAGCCGACGGACTAGCCGCTACGAGCAGTACTGC. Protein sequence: CASSRRTSRYEQYC.